The 11 T cell receptor beta chains reported below all come from one sample, sequenced in a study of blood T cell repertoires in COVID-19. Sequenced by immunoSEQ multiplex PCR; TCRdb stores in-frame clones only, minus some. Of 200,000 to 250,000 clones in the sample, less than 85% are singletons; the top ten hold approximately 2.6%. The specimen sequenced was peripheral blood. These receptors were taken from a woman in her 70s with active or convalescent COVID-19.

J is TRBJ2-6 and V is TRBV5-1; tentatively, D is TRBD1 (6 bases). V dropped 6 bases and J dropped 0 bases, with 7 bases sitting between them. CDR1 is SGHRS, CDR2 YFSETQ, per germline. This CDR3 is built from 14 residues. The CDR3 DNA sequence: TGCGCCAGCATGGGGGCCTCTGGGGCCAACGTCCTGACTTTC. Its protein product is CASMGASGANVLTF. Filled out from reference TRBV5-1 and TRBJ2-6, the complete variable domain reads KAGVTQTPRYLIKTRGQQVTLSCSPISGHRSVSWYQQTPGQGLQFLFEYFSETQRNKGNFPGRFSGRQFSNSRSEMNVSTLELGDSALYLCASMGASGANVLTFGAGSRLTVL.

V usage is TRBV7-2 and J usage is TRBJ1-1, with D maybe TRBD1 (5 bases). The V gene's germline CDR1 is SGHTA and CDR2 FQGNSA. Between the trimmed V and J ends, which lost 5 bases and 2 bases, there was a span of 12 bases. The length of the CDR3 is 14 residues. The CDR3 sequence is CASSPGLLNTEAFF. The CDR3 DNA is TGTGCCAGCAGCCCGGGACTACTAAACACTGAAGCTTTCTTT.

This chain joins TRBV19 and TRBJ1-2; 9 positions match TRBD1. Germline values: CDR1 LNHDA, CDR2 SQIVND (reference sequence). The CDR3 is 15 amino acids. With 7 bases clipped from V and 0 bases from J, the junction kept 6 bases outside the gene matches. The CDR3 reads CASMVDRGANYGYTF. For the CDR3, the DNA is TGTGCCAGTATGGTGGACAGGGGAGCTAACTATGGCTACACCTTC.

Worth noting for this clone: The junction and the germline gene differ at one end; a read error may be behind it. V and J are TRBV7-7 and TRBJ2-5; the match to TRBD1 covers 9 bases. This CDR3 is 15 amino acids long. Germline CDR1 is SSHAT and CDR2 is FNYEAQ (reference sequence). The CDR3 DNA sequence: TGTGCTAGCAGCGATCCGGGACAGGGAGGAGAGACCCAGTACTTC. It encodes CASSDPGQGGETQYF.

Only a few counts were recorded for this clone. This chain uses TRBV4-1 with TRBJ1-5; the D gene is possibly TRBD1 (5 bases). CDR1 and CDR2 (germline): MGHRA, YSYEKL. The length of the CDR3 is 13 residues. With 0 bases removed from V and 6 bases from J, the gap between germline ends came to 6 bases. The CDR3 nucleotides are TGCGCCAGCAGCCAAGATAGGGGTCAGCCCCAGCATTTT. Residues: CASSQDRGQPQHF.

The chain employs TRBV2 and TRBJ2-7, with a tentative D call TRBD2 (6 bases). The V and J ends lost 9 bases and 2 bases respectively, with 11 bases between them. The CDR3 is 12 amino acids. Germline values: CDR1 SNHLY, CDR2 FYNNEI. The CDR3 region has the DNA TGTGCCAGGGAGGGAACCGCCTACGAGCAGTACTTC. It is translated as CAREGTAYEQYF. Supplemented by reference TRBV2 and TRBJ2-7, the full variable domain reads EPEVTQTPSHQVTQMGQEVILRCVPISNHLYFYWYRQILGQKVEFLVSFYNNEISEKSEIFDDQFSVERPDGSNFTLKIRSTKLEDSAMYFCAREGTAYEQYFGPGTRLTVT.

The rearrangement uses TRBV7-2 and TRBJ1-1; 7 nucleotides line up with TRBD1. The trim removed 1 base at V and 3 bases at J, leaving 2 bases unmatched. This CDR3 comprises 14 residues. From germline, CDR1 is SGHTA and CDR2 FQGNSA. The CDR3 region is CASSLEGADTEAFF. The CDR3 bases are TGTGCCAGCAGCTTAGAGGGGGCTGACACTGAAGCTTTCTTT.

The rearrangement joins TRBV5-1 to TRBJ2-7; 15 positions match TRBD2. With V trimmed by 3 bases and J by 6 bases, 7 bases remained unmatched. The CDR3 covers 16 residues. Germline CDR1 is SGHRS and CDR2 is YFSETQ. DNA for the CDR3: TGCGCCAGCAGCTACGGAGGGACTAGCGGGAGGATCGAGCAGTACTTC. Encoded protein: CASSYGGTSGRIEQYF.

J is TRBJ2-1 and V is TRBV3-1 (or the pseudogene TRBV3-2), with D tentatively TRBD2 (6 bases). Trimming removed 0 bases from V and 2 bases from J, with 14 bases in between. The CDR3 is made up of 17 amino acids. Per the germline V gene, CDR1 is LGHDT and CDR2 is YNNKEL (reference sequence). CDR3 coding DNA: TGTGCCAGCAGCCAAGATCCCACGGGGGTAACCTACAATGAGCAGTTCTTC. Translating it yields CASSQDPTGVTYNEQFF.

This chain connects TRBV7-3 to TRBJ2-3; 8 nucleotides match TRBD2. V lost 1 base, J lost 7 bases, and 16 bases stayed unmatched. Germline CDR1 is SGHTA and CDR2 is FQGTGA. This CDR3 comprises 18 residues. The CDR3 DNA reads as TGTGCCAGCAGCTTAAACGCCATGATCGGGGGGGCAGTAAATACGCAGTATTTT. Translated: CASSLNAMIGGAVNTQYF. The whole variable domain, filled in from reference TRBV7-3 and TRBJ2-3, reads GAGVSQTPSNKVTEKGKYVELRCDPISGHTALYWYRQSLGQGPEFLIYFQGTGAADDSGLPNDRFFAVRPEGSVSTLKIQRTERGDSAVYLCASSLNAMIGGAVNTQYFGPGTRLTVL.

The rearrangement uses TRBV29-1 and TRBJ2-3, with a weak D call TRBD1 (6 bases). V was shortened by 4 bases and J by 2 bases, with 7 bases between the two germline ends. The CDR3 extends over 12 amino acids. Germline CDR1 and CDR2: SQVTM and ANQGSEA. This chain's CDR3 is CSVGQDTDTQYF. DNA for the CDR3: TGCAGCGTTGGACAGGACACAGATACGCAGTATTTT.